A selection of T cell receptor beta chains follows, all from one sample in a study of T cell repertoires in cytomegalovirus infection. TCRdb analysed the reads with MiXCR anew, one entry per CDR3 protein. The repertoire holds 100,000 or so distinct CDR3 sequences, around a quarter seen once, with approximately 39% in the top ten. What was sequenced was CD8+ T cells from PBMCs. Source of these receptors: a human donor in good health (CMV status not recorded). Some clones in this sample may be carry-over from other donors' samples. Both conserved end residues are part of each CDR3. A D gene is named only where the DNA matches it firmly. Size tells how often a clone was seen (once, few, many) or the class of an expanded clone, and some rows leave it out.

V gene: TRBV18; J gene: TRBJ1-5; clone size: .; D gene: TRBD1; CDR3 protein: CASSPRDRGSDQPQHF; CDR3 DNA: TGTGCCAGCTCACCCCGGGACAGGGGATCTGATCAGCCCCAGCATTTT
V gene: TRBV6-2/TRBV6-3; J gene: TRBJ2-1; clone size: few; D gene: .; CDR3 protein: CASSYQGFSFF; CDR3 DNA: TGTGCCAGCAGTTACCAGGGTTTTTCGTTCTTC
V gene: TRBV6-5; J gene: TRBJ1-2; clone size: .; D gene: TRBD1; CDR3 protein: CASSSRDREANYGYTF; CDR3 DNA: TGTGCCAGCAGTTCCCGGGACAGGGAAGCTAACTATGGCTACACCTTC
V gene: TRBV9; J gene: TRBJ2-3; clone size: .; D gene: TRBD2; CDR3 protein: CASSPRTSGSLDTQYF; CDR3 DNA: TGTGCCAGCAGCCCCCGGACTAGCGGGAGTCTAGATACGCAGTATTTT
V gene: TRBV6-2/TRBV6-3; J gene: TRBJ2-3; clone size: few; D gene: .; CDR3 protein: CASSWATDTQYF; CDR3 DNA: TGTGCCAGCAGTTGGGCCACAGATACGCAGTATTTT
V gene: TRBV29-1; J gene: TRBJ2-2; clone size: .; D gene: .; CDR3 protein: CSTGSGVDTGELFF; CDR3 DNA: TGCAGCACCGGGTCAGGGGTGGACACCGGGGAGCTGTTTTTT
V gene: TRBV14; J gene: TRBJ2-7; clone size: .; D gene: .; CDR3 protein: CASSQAARGYYEQYF; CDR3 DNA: TGTGCCAGCAGCCAAGCAGCCAGGGGTTACTACGAGCAGTACTTC
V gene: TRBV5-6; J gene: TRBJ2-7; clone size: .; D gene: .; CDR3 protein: CASSLVTAYEQYF; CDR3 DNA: TGTGCCAGCAGCTTGGTCACAGCCTACGAGCAGTACTTC
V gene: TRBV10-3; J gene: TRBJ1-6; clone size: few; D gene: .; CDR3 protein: CAISPGAENSPLHF; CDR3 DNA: TGTGCCATTTCCCCAGGGGCGGAAAATTCACCCCTCCACTTT
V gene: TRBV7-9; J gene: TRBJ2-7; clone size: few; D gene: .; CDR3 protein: CASIREGGSYEQYF; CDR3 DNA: TGTGCCAGCATTCGAGAGGGGGGTTCCTACGAGCAGTACTTC
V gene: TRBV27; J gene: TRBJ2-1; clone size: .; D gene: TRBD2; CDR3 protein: CASSTLGLAEQFF; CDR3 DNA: TGTGCCAGCAGTACCCTAGGACTAGCAGAGCAGTTCTTC
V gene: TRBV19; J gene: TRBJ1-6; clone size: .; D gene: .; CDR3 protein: CASSMSWGGGNSPLHF; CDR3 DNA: TGTGCCAGTAGTATGAGCTGGGGAGGAGGGAATTCACCCCTCCACTTT
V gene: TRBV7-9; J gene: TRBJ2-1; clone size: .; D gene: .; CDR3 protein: CASSLGQGDNEQFF; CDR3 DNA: TGTGCCAGCAGCTTAGGCCAGGGCGACAATGAGCAGTTCTTC
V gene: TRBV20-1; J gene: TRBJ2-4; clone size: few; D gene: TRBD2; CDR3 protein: CSARDQVGGPGNIQYF; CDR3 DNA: TGCAGTGCTAGAGATCAGGTGGGAGGGCCGGGAAACATTCAGTACTTC
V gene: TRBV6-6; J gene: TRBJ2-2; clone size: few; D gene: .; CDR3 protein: CATAAFTGELFF; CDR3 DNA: TGTGCCACCGCAGCGTTCACCGGGGAGCTGTTTTTT
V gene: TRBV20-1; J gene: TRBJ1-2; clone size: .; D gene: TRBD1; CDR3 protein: CSARKRGTGDYGYTF; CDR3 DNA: TGCAGTGCTAGAAAACGAGGGACAGGGGACTATGGCTACACCTTC
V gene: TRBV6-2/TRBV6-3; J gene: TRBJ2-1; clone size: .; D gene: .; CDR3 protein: CASTTGRGEQFF; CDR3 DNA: TGTGCCAGCACCACAGGGAGGGGTGAGCAGTTCTTC
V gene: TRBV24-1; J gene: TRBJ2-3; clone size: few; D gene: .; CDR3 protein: CATSDPLALQGADTQYF; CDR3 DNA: TGTGCCACCAGTGACCCATTGGCTCTACAAGGAGCAGATACGCAGTATTTT
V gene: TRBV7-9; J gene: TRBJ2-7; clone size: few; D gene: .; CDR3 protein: CASSLVGHEQYF; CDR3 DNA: TGTGCCAGCAGCTTAGTGGGCCACGAGCAGTACTTC
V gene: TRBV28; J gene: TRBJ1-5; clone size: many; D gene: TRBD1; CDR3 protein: CASSSDRGQFGSQPQHF; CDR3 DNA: TGTGCCAGCAGTTCGGACAGGGGGCAGTTCGGAAGTCAGCCCCAGCATTTT
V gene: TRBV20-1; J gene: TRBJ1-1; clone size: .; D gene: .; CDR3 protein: CSALDWTEAFF; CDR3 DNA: TGCAGTGCTCTAGACTGGACTGAAGCTTTCTTT
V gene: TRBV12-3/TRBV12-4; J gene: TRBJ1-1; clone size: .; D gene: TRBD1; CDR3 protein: CASSLAGGISEAFF; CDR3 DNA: TGTGCCAGCAGTTTGGCAGGGGGGATCTCTGAAGCTTTCTTT